This TCR beta chain stems from a study of Tregs in tolerant kidney transplant recipients. General observations from the study: Tolerant patients' donor-specific Tregs expanded beyond overall Tregs, suggesting antigen-driven growth. For some patients, primers changed over time, blocking nucleotide-level comparison. Activated donor B cell expansion appeared to reveal the most relevant donor-specific TCRbeta repertoire.

Measured with immunoSEQ multiplex PCR; TCRdb has only the in-frame clones, and not every one. The sample spans about 11,000 clones; the ten largest clones claim roughly 26%. As for this clone: Its antigen is not identified. Read coverage stops 3 residues before the CDR3 terminus; the germline J gene supplies the remainder.

This CDR3 has 14 residues. Germline CDR1 GTSNPN, CDR2 SVGIG (reference sequence). V was clipped by 2 bases and J by 2 bases; unmatched bases: 5. Related graft donors supplied nonmyeloablative bone marrow transplants, and mixed chimerism was transient. CD4+CD25+CD127- Tregs, CD4+CD25- non-Tregs, CD4 and CD8 cells were sorted. This specimen was CD8+ T cells from blood (PBMCs), taken 24 months after the transplant. The receptor comes from a human patient who received a combined kidney and bone marrow transplant. Some T cells may be graft donor cells. V and J are TRBV30 and TRBJ2-7; 8 positions agree with TRBD1. CDR3 in amino acids: CAWSYGQGPYEQYF. CDR3 bases read: TGTGCCTGGAGTTATGGACAGGGACCCTACGAG. The full variable domain, completed using reference TRBV30 and TRBJ2-7, is SQTIHQWPATLVQPVGSPLSLECTVEGTSNPNLYWYRQAAGRGLQLLFYSVGIGQISSEVPQNLSASRPQDRQFILSSKKLLLSDSGFYLCAWSYGQGPYEQYFGPGTRLTVT.